The rows below give T cell receptor beta chains drawn from one sample of a study of T cell changes during pregnancy in multiple sclerosis. Only in-frame clones appear in the TCRdb table, and some are missing; sequencing was by immunoSEQ multiplex PCR. The repertoire holds under 80,000 clones, with 80% to 95% as singletons. The sample was CD4+ T cells from peripheral blood mononuclear cells, taken in the second trimester of pregnancy. The receptor source for this set is a female donor with multiple sclerosis, enrolled in a pregnancy study. CDR3s include the opening cysteine and the closing phenylalanine or tryptophan. A D gene is named only where the DNA matches it firmly. Clone sizes are given selectively: once, few, many, or a class where the clone is expanded.

V,D,length,J,size,DNA,CDR3
TRBV18,TRBD1,13,TRBJ1-1,-,TGTGCCAGCTCTGGGGGACAGAGCACTGAAGCTTTCTTT,CASSGGQSTEAFF
TRBV28,-,13,TRBJ2-4,-,TGTGCCAGCAGTCCAGGGGCCGAAGGTATTCAGTACTTC,CASSPGAEGIQYF
TRBV5-1,-,16,TRBJ2-1,-,TGCGCCAGCAGCAGCGATGTAACGGGAGCGTGGAATGAGCAGTTCTTC,CASSSDVTGAWNEQFF
TRBV19,TRBD2,17,TRBJ2-1,-,TGTGCCAGTAGTGTACTAGCGGGGGGCCGCTCCTACAATGAGCAGTTCTTC,CASSVLAGGRSYNEQFF
TRBV11-2,-,15,TRBJ1-1,few,TGTGCCAGCAGCTTAGATAGGCGGGGCAACACTGAAGCTTTCTTT,CASSLDRRGNTEAFF
TRBV11-1,-,14,TRBJ2-4,-,TGTGCCAGCAGCAACCGGAGGGACGAAAACATTCAGTACTTC,CASSNRRDENIQYF
TRBV28,-,15,TRBJ2-7,-,TGTGCCAGCAGTTTCCAGGCGGGCCAGACCTACGAGCAGTACTTC,CASSFQAGQTYEQYF
TRBV28,TRBD2,18,TRBJ2-7,-,TGTGCCAGCAGTCCCCAGGTTGGACTAGCGGGGAGAGGGTACGAGCAGTACTTC,CASSPQVGLAGRGYEQYF
TRBV5-1,TRBD1,15,TRBJ2-1,-,TGCGCCAGCAGACTAACAGGGGGCATCTACAATGAGCAGTTCTTC,CASRLTGGIYNEQFF
TRBV12-5,-,17,TRBJ1-6,-,TGTGCTAGTGGTTTGGTCCACGCGGGCGGATCGCATTCACCCCTCCACTTT,CASGLVHAGGSHSPLHF
TRBV9,TRBD2,15,TRBJ2-1,-,TGTGCCAGCAGCTTAGGACTAGCGGGAGGTAACGAGCAGTTCTTC,CASSLGLAGGNEQFF
TRBV11-2,TRBD1,16,TRBJ1-3,-,TGTGCCAGCAGCGCCCGCCGGGACAGCTCTGGAAACACCATATATTTT,CASSARRDSSGNTIYF
TRBV7-6,TRBD2,18,TRBJ2-6,-,TGTGCCAGCAGCCCTACGCTAGCGGGAGTGGGAGGGGCCAACGTCCTGACTTTC,CASSPTLAGVGGANVLTF
TRBV5-1,-,12,TRBJ2-7,once,TGCGCCAGCAGCTTGGGGGGACAAACCTTTCGCTTC,CASSLGGQTFRF
TRBV28,TRBD1,19,TRBJ2-6,-,TGTGCCAGCAGTTGGGAACCGGGACAGGGTATCCCTGGGGCCAACGTCCTGACTTTC,CASSWEPGQGIPGANVLTF
TRBV7-8,TRBD2,15,TRBJ2-7,-,TGTGCCAGCAGCTCACTAGCGGGAGGTGTCTACGAGCAGTACTTC,CASSSLAGGVYEQYF
TRBV29-1,-,12,TRBJ2-5,-,TGCAGCGCAAAGCAGGGTGCAGAGACCCAGTACTTC,CSAKQGAETQYF
TRBV5-1,-,15,TRBJ2-6,once,TGCGCCAGCAGCTTGGGGGGCCTACGGGCCAACGTCCTGACTTTC,CASSLGGLRANVLTF
TRBV15,-,15,TRBJ1-5,once,TGTGCCACCAGCAGAGGCGGGCAAGTTGGACAGCCCCAGCATTTT,CATSRGGQVGQPQHF
TRBV27,TRBD2,12,TRBJ2-3,-,TGTGCCAGCTCTCCCAGCGGGAGTAGGCAGTATTTT,CASSPSGSRQYF
TRBV18,TRBD1,14,TRBJ2-5,once,TGTGCCAGCTCACGTACAGGGGGCGCACAGACCCAGTACTTC,CASSRTGGAQTQYF
TRBV11-2,TRBD2,16,TRBJ2-1,-,TGTGCCAGCAGATTTTCGGGGGGGAGGGGCCCTAATGAGCAGTTCTTC,CASRFSGGRGPNEQFF
TRBV7-6,-,16,TRBJ1-3,-,TGTGCCAGCAGCGCAAGTCCACAGTACTCTGGAAACACCATATATTTT,CASSASPQYSGNTIYF
TRBV5-1,TRBD1,16,TRBJ1-4,-,TGCGCCAGCAGCTTGACAGGGGGCATTACTAATGAAAAACTGTTTTTT,CASSLTGGITNEKLFF
TRBV2,-,13,TRBJ2-2,-,TGTGCCAGCAGCCGGACACGGACCGGGGAGCTGTTTTTT,CASSRTRTGELFF
TRBV30,-,14,TRBJ2-2,-,TGTGCCTGGGCGGGACAGACGAACACCGGGGAGCTGTTTTTT,CAWAGQTNTGELFF
TRBV5-8,TRBD1,14,TRBJ1-5,few,TGTGCCAGCAGCCCGGACAGGCCCAATCAGCCCCAGCATTTT,CASSPDRPNQPQHF
TRBV5-1,TRBD1,15,TRBJ1-1,-,TGCGCCAGCAGCTTACAGGGGGCGGAGGGCACTGAAGCTTTCTTT,CASSLQGAEGTEAFF